Following are 21 T cell receptor beta chains from one sample sequenced in a study of blood T cell repertoires in COVID-19. Method: immunoSEQ multiplex PCR; TCRdb's copy keeps in-frame clones and lacks some. The table records hundreds of thousands of clones, nearly 90% of them present only once. Input material: PBMCs or T cells enriched from blood (not recorded which). The receptors originated from a woman in her late teens or twenties with acute COVID-19.

J is TRBJ2-3 and V is TRBV3-1 (or the pseudogene TRBV3-2); 12 bases fit TRBD2. The trim removed 3 bases at V and 0 bases at J, leaving 10 bases unmatched. This CDR3 spans 19 amino acids. Germline V gives CDR1 LGHDT, CDR2 YNNKEL (reference sequence). CDR3 residues: CASSHLLAGGLISTDTQYF. The CDR3 region has the DNA TGTGCCAGCAGCCACCTTCTAGCGGGAGGGCTTATAAGCACAGATACGCAGTATTTT.

This clone was counted only a few times. The DNA of the CDR3 is TGTGCCAGCAGCCAAGGGACTACCTACACCGGGGAGCTGTTTTTT. This translates into CASSQGTTYTGELFF. The genes are TRBV14 and TRBJ2-2, with D possibly matching TRBD2 (6 bases). Germline values: CDR1 SGHDN, CDR2 FVKESK. V was trimmed by 1 base and J by 3 bases, leaving 9 bases between them. This CDR3 has 15 amino acids. Full variable domain (rest looked up from reference TRBV14 and TRBJ2-2): EAGVTQFPSHSVIEKGQTVTLRCDPISGHDNLYWYRRVMGKEIKFLLHFVKESKQDESGMPNNRFLAERTGGTYSTLKVQPAELEDSGVYFCASSQGTTYTGELFFGEGSRLTVL.

This chain joins TRBV4-3 and TRBJ2-1; 13 positions match TRBD2. Trimming removed 2 bases from V and 2 bases from J; junction bases left unmatched: 9. Germline CDR1 LGHNA, CDR2 YSLEER. This CDR3 is built from 19 residues. The CDR3 DNA follows: TGCGCCAGCAGCCAATCCGGACTAGCGGGAGAGAGGACCTACAATGAGCAGTTCTTC. Its protein product is CASSQSGLAGERTYNEQFF.

The V and J genes are TRBV29-1 and TRBJ2-3, with a weak D call TRBD1 (6 bases). This CDR3 contains 12 residues. V lost 2 bases and J lost 6, with 9 bases in between. Germline values: CDR1 SQVTM, CDR2 ANQGSEA. The CDR3 loop is CSVERGSDTQYF. As DNA, the CDR3 is TGCAGCGTTGAAAGGGGGTCGGATACGCAGTATTTT.

The J gene is TRBJ2-5, the V gene TRBV5-1, with 7 bases matching TRBD1. J gave up 5 bases and V 3 bases, and 7 bases lay outside the gene matches. CDR1 and CDR2 from the germline V gene are SGHRS and YFSETQ. The CDR3 is made up of 14 amino acids. The CDR3 loop is CASSSDRAEETQYF. The CDR3 bases are TGCGCCAGCAGCTCTGACAGGGCGGAGGAGACCCAGTACTTC.

This clone was observed a handful of times. The CDR3 DNA follows: TGTGCCAGTAGTATTACAGGGAGGGCCCCCTTCAATGAGCAGTTCTTC. It translates to CASSITGRAPFNEQFF. The V gene is TRBV19, the J gene TRBJ2-1; perhaps TRBD2 as D (7 bases). Germline V lookup: CDR1 LNHDA, CDR2 SQIVND (reference sequence). Trimming left V 3 bases short and J 6 bases short, with 18 bases between. The CDR3 is 16 amino acids. Variable domain in full (rest from reference TRBV19 and TRBJ2-1): DGGITQSPKYLFRKEGQNVTLSCEQNLNHDAMYWYRQDPGQGLRLIYYSQIVNDFQKGDIAEGYSVSREKKESFPLTVTSAQKNPTAFYLCASSITGRAPFNEQFFGPGTRLTVL.

The rearrangement joins TRBV30 to TRBJ2-1; D is possibly TRBD2 (5 bases). There are 13 residues in the CDR3. The germline V and J ends were trimmed by 1 base and 2 bases, with 6 bases remaining between them. The V gene's germline CDR1 is GTSNPN and CDR2 SVGIG (reference sequence). CDR3 in DNA: TGTGCCTGGAGTGAGCGGCCCTACAATGAGCAGTTCTTC. Translation gives CAWSERPYNEQFF.

The genes are TRBV6-5 and TRBJ2-7, with 8 positions matching TRBD2. Germline trimming cut 5 bases from V and 3 bases from J; bases unmatched to any gene: 9. This CDR3 region has 15 residues. CDR1 and CDR2 (germline): MNHEY, SVGAGI. Written as DNA, the CDR3 is TGTGCCAGCAGTACCATTAGCGGGACCCGCTACGAGCAGTACTTC. Translating it yields CASSTISGTRYEQYF.

On this clone: Other DNA sequences in this sample translate to the same CDR3. The chain has TRBV27 and TRBJ2-7; D unclear. CDR3 length equals 13 residues. Germline CDR1 is MNHEY and CDR2 is SMNVEV (reference sequence). V lost 5 bases, J lost 4 bases, and 12 bases lay in between. CDR3 bases: TGTGCCAGCAGTAGGCGCGGAAGTTACGAGCAGTACTTC. Protein sequence: CASSRRGSYEQYF.

This rearrangement joins TRBV9 to TRBJ2-6; 8 bases fit TRBD1. V shed 4 bases, J shed 2 bases, and the junction held 2 bases outside the gene matches. The CDR3 contains 15 residues. Looked up from germline, CDR1 is SGDLS and CDR2 is YYNGEE. CDR3 nucleotide sequence: TGTGCCAGCAGCCCACAGGGGGCTGGGGCCAACGTCCTGACTTTC. This translates into CASSPQGAGANVLTF.

CDR3 region: CASTTTANTGELFF. The CDR3 nucleotides read TGTGCCAGCACGACAACAGCGAACACCGGGGAGCTGTTTTTT. This chain links TRBV2 with TRBJ2-2; D ambiguous. Trimming removed 7 bases from V and 0 bases from J, with 9 bases in between. The CDR3 is 14 amino acids. Germline V gene lookup returns CDR1 SNHLY and CDR2 FYNNEI.

The gene calls are TRBV3-1 (or the pseudogene TRBV3-2) and TRBJ1-5; possible D gene TRBD1, 5 bases. V lost 0 bases and J 11 bases, leaving 8 bases between the germline ends. This CDR3 contains 12 residues. Germline assignment: CDR1 LGHDT and CDR2 YNNKEL (reference sequence). In DNA form, the CDR3 reads TGTGCCAGCAGCCAAGAGGCGGGGGCCCAGCATTTT. It specifies CASSQEAGAQHF.

The chain has TRBV3-1 (or the pseudogene TRBV3-2) and TRBJ2-1; 15 bases fit TRBD2. This CDR3 comprises 15 residues. The V and J ends lost 3 bases and 10 bases, in that order; junction bases with no gene match: 4. The germline gives CDR1 LGHDT, CDR2 YNNKEL (reference sequence). The CDR3 is CASSQPGLAGGEQFF. CDR3 sequence (DNA): TGTGCCAGCAGCCAGCCGGGACTAGCGGGAGGCGAGCAGTTCTTC.

Comments on this clone: The sample has other DNA sequences that encode this CDR3 too. This rearrangement joins TRBV5-1 to TRBJ2-1; possible D gene TRBD1, 6 bases. CDR3 length equals 15 residues. Germline V gene lookup returns CDR1 SGHRS and CDR2 YFSETQ. Trimming removed 0 bases at V and 1 base at J, with 8 bases between. CDR3 in DNA: TGCGCCAGCAGCTTGGACAGGGCTTCCTACAATGAGCAGTTCTTC. Its translation is CASSLDRASYNEQFF.

This clone was found once. This chain connects TRBV18 to TRBJ2-3; 13 bases line up with TRBD2. This CDR3 contains 17 residues. CDR1 is KGHSH and CDR2 is LQKENI in the germline V gene. The V and J ends lost 3 bases and 6 bases, in that order; junction bases with no gene match: 9. Here the CDR3 reads CASSPQLAGGPVDTQYF. The CDR3, as DNA: TGTGCCAGCTCACCGCAACTAGCGGGAGGGCCGGTTGATACGCAGTATTTT.

J is TRBJ2-3 and V is TRBV29-1, with D perhaps matching TRBD2 (5 bases). Germline values: CDR1 SQVTM, CDR2 ANQGSEA. The CDR3 covers 14 residues. V was clipped by 3 bases and J by 3 bases, with 13 bases between them. CDR3 in amino acids: CSVDAGVGTDTQYF. The CDR3 region has the DNA TGCAGCGTTGACGCCGGGGTGGGTACAGATACGCAGTATTTT.

The V gene is TRBV6-6, the J gene TRBJ1-2; possible D gene TRBD1, 5 bases. V was cut by 2 bases and J by 4 bases, with 14 bases left in between. The germline CDR1 and CDR2 sequences are MNHNY and SVGAGI (reference sequence). This CDR3 region has 15 residues. Here the CDR3 reads CASSYGGGRPYGYTF. The CDR3 coding sequence is TGTGCCAGCAGTTACGGGGGAGGGAGGCCCTATGGCTACACCTTC.

This CDR3 reads CSARPQREQFF. The CDR3 DNA follows: TGCAGTGCTAGACCCCAGCGGGAGCAGTTCTTC. The chain recombines TRBV20-1 with TRBJ2-1; tentative D call: TRBD2 (5 bases). The V end was cut by 2 bases, the J end by 10 bases, with 9 bases between. CDR1 and CDR2 from the germline V gene are DFQATT and SNEGSKA (reference sequence). The CDR3 runs 11 residues.

V usage is TRBV10-3 and J usage is TRBJ1-6; TRBD1 might be the D (6 bases). The CDR3 has 12 residues. Trimming removed 8 bases from V and 7 bases from J, with 9 bases in between. The V gene's germline CDR1 is ENHRY and CDR2 SYGVKD. CDR3 bases: TGTGCCATCCGGCAGGGGAATTCACCCCTCCACTTT. Residues: CAIRQGNSPLHF.

The rearrangement links TRBV6-1 to TRBJ2-5, with 13 bases fitting TRBD2. V shed 4 bases and J 5 bases; nucleotides not matched to a gene: 16. CDR3 length: 19 residues. Germline-derived CDR1 and CDR2 are MNHNS and SASEGT. The CDR3, as DNA: TGTGCCAGCAGTGGACCGGGACTAGCGGGACGATTGCACACGGAGACCCAGTACTTC. The encoded protein is CASSGPGLAGRLHTETQYF.

The rearrangement uses TRBV19 and TRBJ2-7; 10 nucleotides match TRBD2. This CDR3 contains 14 residues. Looked up from germline, CDR1 is LNHDA and CDR2 is SQIVND (reference sequence). Losses at the gene ends were 2 bases for V and 6 bases for J; bases not matched to a gene: 4. The CDR3 protein is CASSILAGVPEQYF. The CDR3 DNA is TGTGCCAGTAGTATACTAGCGGGAGTTCCCGAGCAGTACTTC.